This entry lists 6 T cell receptor beta chains sequenced from one sample in a study of blood T cell repertoires in COVID-19. Profiling relied on immunoSEQ multiplex PCR, and the TCRdb table lists in-frame clones only, not all of them. Seen here are 200,000 to 300,000 clones, around four fifths observed once, and the top ten hold roughly 12%. The specimen sequenced was peripheral blood. Receptors were obtained from a woman aged 60 to 75 with active or convalescent COVID-19.

The gene calls are TRBV18 and TRBJ2-7; 10 bases are shared with TRBD1. CDR3 length: 15 amino acids. Germline CDR1 and CDR2: KGHSH and LQKENI. J was trimmed by 9 bases and V by 3 bases; bases with no gene match: 11. The CDR3 nucleotides read TGTGCCAGCTCACCCCCGGGGAGACAGGGGGCAAGGCAGTACTTC. It yields the protein CASSPPGRQGARQYF.

The chain carries TRBV25-1 and TRBJ1-2, with TRBD1 matching over 7 bases. CDR1 is MGHDK, CDR2 SYGVNS, per germline. There are 14 residues in the CDR3. Trimming removed 2 bases from V and 8 bases from J; junction bases left unmatched: 8. The CDR3 nucleotides read TGTGCCAGCAGTGAAACCGTCTCAGGGGGAGGCTACACCTTC. Its translation is CASSETVSGGGYTF.

This CDR3 is CASLRGVDEQFF. Written as DNA, the CDR3 is TGTGCCAGCCTTCGGGGGGTGGATGAGCAGTTCTTC. The V call is TRBV12-3 or TRBV12-4, the J call TRBJ2-1, with 7 bases that match TRBD2. The V segment lost 8 bases and the J segment 8 bases; nucleotides outside the gene matches: 6. The CDR3 totals 12 residues.

V is TRBV9 and J is TRBJ2-5, with TRBD1 identical over 7 bases. Germline CDR1 reads SGDLS; CDR2 reads YYNGEE. There are 17 residues in the CDR3. V lost 4 bases and J lost 2; bases outside the gene matches: 14. As DNA, the CDR3 is TGTGCCAGCAGCCAAGAGGGGGCCCTTCAACCGCAAGAGACCCAGTACTTC. Translated, it gives CASSQEGALQPQETQYF.

This clone is a singleton in its sample. This sequence joins TRBV28 and TRBJ1-2; D is possibly TRBD1 (5 bases). V lost 8 bases and J 4 bases, leaving 8 bases between the germline ends. The CDR3 covers 11 residues. From germline, CDR1 is MDHEN and CDR2 SYDVKM. Here the CDR3 reads CASGQGYGYTF. Written as DNA, the CDR3 is TGTGCCAGCGGGCAGGGCTATGGCTACACCTTC.

This rearrangement joins TRBV5-5 to TRBJ2-2; TRBD2 is a possible D gene (5 bases). CDR1 is SGHKS, CDR2 YYEKEE, per germline (reference sequence). Trimming cost V 4 bases and J 6 bases, with 10 bases left between them. The CDR3 runs to 13 residues. CDR3: CASSPAGAGELFF. The CDR3 nucleotides are TGTGCCAGCAGCCCCGCCGGGGCCGGGGAGCTGTTTTTT.